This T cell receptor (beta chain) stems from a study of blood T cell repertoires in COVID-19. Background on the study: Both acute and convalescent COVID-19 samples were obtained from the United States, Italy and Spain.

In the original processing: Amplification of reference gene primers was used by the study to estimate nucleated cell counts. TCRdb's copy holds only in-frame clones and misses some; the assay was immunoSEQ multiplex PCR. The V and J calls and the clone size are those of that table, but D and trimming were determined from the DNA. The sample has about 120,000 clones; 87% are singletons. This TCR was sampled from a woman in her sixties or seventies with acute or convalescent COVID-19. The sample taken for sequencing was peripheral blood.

CDR3 amino acids: CASSFTGTRRDTIYF. The DNA of the CDR3 is TGTGCCAGCAGCTTTACAGGCACTCGGCGTGACACCATATATTTT. The chain has TRBV7-9 and TRBJ1-3, with D maybe TRBD1 (5 bases). CDR3 size: 15 residues. Germline V gene data show CDR1 as SEHNR and CDR2 as FQNEAQ (reference sequence). V lost 3 bases, J lost 8 bases, and 17 bases lay in between. The whole variable domain, remainder taken from reference TRBV7-9 and TRBJ1-3, is DTGVSQNPRHKITKRGQNVTFRCDPISEHNRLYWYRQTLGQGPEFLTYFQNEAQLEKSRLLSDRFSAERPKGSFSTLEIQRTEQGDSAMYLCASSFTGTRRDTIYFGEGSWLTVV.